This T cell receptor beta chain was recorded in a study of blood T cell repertoires in COVID-19. Study overall: T cells, B-cell-depleted T cells, or PBMCs supplied cDNA or gDNA.

Participants, about 18 to 90 years old, spanned approximately 25 US areas. Those designated as exposed participants met a COVID-19 case within 2 weeks before study entry. V lost 4 bases to trimming and J lost 4 bases; unmatched junction nucleotides: 15. CDR3 length: 19 residues. Germline CDR1 and CDR2: SGHNT and YYREEE (reference sequence). Some clones are missing from TCRdb's copy, which holds only in-frame ones; the method was immunoSEQ multiplex PCR. The sample yields 300,000 to 350,000 clones, 90% to 95% seen once. The specimen sequenced was PBMCs or T cells enriched from blood (not recorded which). The TCR sequence derives from a woman aged 30 to 39 who had been exposed to COVID-19. This sequence joins TRBV5-4 and TRBJ2-1; 12 bases are shared with TRBD2. CDR3 sequence (DNA): TGTGCCAGCAGCCGAAAAGCTACTAGCGGGGGGAAAGGATACAATGAGCAGTTCTTC. Translation gives CASSRKATSGGKGYNEQFF. Full variable domain (remainder filled in from reference TRBV5-4 and TRBJ2-1): ETGVTQSPTHLIKTRGQQVTLRCSSQSGHNTVSWYQQALGQGPQFIFQYYREEENGRGNFPPRFSGLQFPNYSSELNVNALELDDSALYLCASSRKATSGGKGYNEQFFGPGTRLTVL.